This T cell receptor (beta chain) was sequenced for a study of cytomegalovirus exposure and HLA in healthy donors. V was clipped by 6 bases and J by 4 bases; unmatched bases: 12. The germline gives CDR1 PRHDT, CDR2 FYEKMQ (reference sequence). This CDR3 is 16 amino acids long. Both 60 Vbeta primers and 13 Jbeta primers went into the PCR. Assay used: immunoSEQ multiplex PCR; TCRdb lists only in-frame clones, some missing. The sample contains about 140,000 clones, 65% to 90% of which appear only once. Broader study findings: An analysis that came later showed most CMV-associated TCR beta chains appearing HLA-restricted. Reportedly, fewer N-insertions than the roughly 600-donor mean appeared in an Asian-associated ancestry cluster in a later analysis.

A word on this clone: The antigen is unknown.

The chain employs TRBV13 and TRBJ2-7; TRBD1 aligns across 10 bases. The receptor comes from a female donor in good health and CMV-seronegative. The material sequenced was PBMCs. The CDR3 here is CASSLNRGQGTYEQYF. CDR3 in DNA: TGTGCCAGCAGTCTCAACCGGGGACAGGGGACTTACGAGCAGTACTTC. The entire variable domain, with the rest obtained from reference TRBV13 and TRBJ2-7, is as follows: AAGVIQSPRHLIKEKRETATLKCYPIPRHDTVYWYQQGPGQDPQFLISFYEKMQSDKGSIPDRFSAQQFSDYHSELNMSSLELGDSALYFCASSLNRGQGTYEQYFGPGTRLTVT.